A selection of T cell receptor beta chains follows, all from one sample in a study of T cell changes during pregnancy in multiple sclerosis. Sequencing used immunoSEQ multiplex PCR; TCRdb keeps in-frame clones, though not all of them. The table lists approximately 110,000 clones, 91% of them singletons. Sequences were derived from peripheral blood, sampled after pregnancy. The receptors were sampled from a female donor with multiple sclerosis, enrolled in a pregnancy study. Each CDR3 is given with its conserved first and last residue. Fields, in order: J gene, CDR3 length, D gene, clone size, V gene, CDR3 protein, CDR3 DNA. The D gene is left open where the match is weak. Size is omitted from some rows. Given values are once, few, many or a class for expanded clones.

TRBJ1-2 17 TRBD1 few TRBV19 CASSSPYKDRANYGYTF TGTGCCAGTAGTTCACCATATAAGGACAGGGCTAACTATGGCTACACCTTC
TRBJ2-3 15 TRBD2 - TRBV7-3 CASSLSGERTDTQYF TGTGCCAGCAGTTTGAGCGGGGAGCGCACAGATACGCAGTATTTT
TRBJ1-3 15 - - TRBV4-1 CASSQDRSLGNTIYF TGCGCCAGCAGCCAAGACAGGTCTCTGGGAAACACCATATATTTT
TRBJ2-2 18 TRBD2 - TRBV9 CASSVDGGGPANTGELFF TGTGCCAGCAGCGTAGATGGCGGGGGGCCTGCGAACACCGGGGAGCTGTTTTTT
TRBJ1-5 15 - - TRBV6-5 CASRRRQGLNQPQHF TGTGCCAGCAGACGTCGGCAGGGCCTAAATCAGCCCCAGCATTTT
TRBJ1-2 14 TRBD1 - TRBV19 CASRNGGTANGYTF TGTGCCAGTAGGAATGGGGGGACAGCCAATGGCTACACCTTC
TRBJ2-7 14 - - TRBV29-1 CSVVFRGYPYEQYF TGCAGCGTTGTATTCAGGGGTTACCCCTACGAGCAGTACTTC
TRBJ2-7 15 - once TRBV14 CASSPSTVPRGKQYF TGTGCCAGCAGCCCTTCGACAGTTCCACGTGGCAAGCAGTACTTC
TRBJ1-1 15 TRBD1 - TRBV9 CASSVGLTGTDEAFF TGTGCCAGCAGCGTAGGGTTGACCGGGACAGATGAAGCTTTCTTT
TRBJ2-2 14 TRBD1 - TRBV2 CASRGQGAGGELFF TGTGCCAGCAGGGGACAGGGGGCGGGCGGGGAGCTGTTTTTT
TRBJ1-6 15 TRBD1 few TRBV30 CAWRRAGGENSPLHF TGTGCCTGGAGGCGGGCAGGGGGCGAGAATTCACCCCTCCACTTT
TRBJ2-5 14 TRBD2 once TRBV11-2 CASSLAGDQETQYF TGTGCCAGCAGCCTAGCGGGGGACCAAGAGACCCAGTACTTC
TRBJ2-3 15 TRBD1 - TRBV5-8 CASSPPDRSTDTQYF TGTGCCAGCAGCCCCCCGGACAGGAGCACAGATACGCAGTATTTT
TRBJ2-5 14 - - TRBV7-8 CASSLIRGGETQYF TGTGCCAGCAGCTTGATAAGGGGGGGAGAGACCCAGTACTTC
TRBJ2-3 14 - - TRBV6-5 CASSYPGTPDTQYF TGTGCCAGCAGTTACCCCGGGACACCGGATACGCAGTATTTT
TRBJ2-7 14 - - TRBV29-1 CSVSRVGPSYEQYF TGCAGCGTTAGCCGGGTGGGGCCCTCCTACGAGCAGTACTTC
TRBJ2-1 16 TRBD2 - TRBV7-2 CASSLVLAGGLNEQFF TGTGCCAGCAGCTTAGTTCTAGCGGGGGGACTCAATGAGCAGTTCTTC
TRBJ2-1 16 TRBD1 - TRBV5-1 CASSLATDRGRNEQFF TGCGCCAGCAGCTTGGCCACGGACAGGGGAAGGAATGAGCAGTTCTTC
TRBJ2-2 12 - - TRBV10-1 CASGRGSGELFF TGCGCCAGCGGAAGGGGCTCCGGGGAGCTGTTTTTT
TRBJ1-3 15 - - TRBV25-1 CASRISTGAGNTIYF TGTGCCAGCAGAATATCAACAGGCGCGGGAAACACCATATATTTT
TRBJ2-1 15 TRBD2 - TRBV4-2 CASSPGGGVYNEQFF TGTGCCAGCAGCCCAGGCGGGGGGGTCTACAATGAGCAGTTCTTC
TRBJ1-2 15 TRBD1 - TRBV4-1 CASSQVTGVVGGYTF TGCGCCAGCAGCCAAGTGACAGGGGTGGTCGGTGGCTACACCTTC
TRBJ2-7 15 TRBD2 - TRBV7-9 CASSLTSGGDYEQYF TGTGCCAGCAGCTTAACTAGCGGGGGAGACTACGAGCAGTACTTC
TRBJ1-2 14 TRBD1 - TRBV6-5 CASRAGGSNYGYTF TGTGCCAGCAGAGCAGGGGGCTCGAACTATGGCTACACCTTC
TRBJ1-5 19 TRBD1 - TRBV2 CASSEARQGAFYSNQPQHF TGTGCCAGCAGTGAAGCCCGTCAGGGGGCGTTTTATAGCAATCAGCCCCAGCATTTT
TRBJ2-3 18 - - TRBV5-4 CASSLGQVPATSTDTQYF TGTGCCAGCAGCTTGGGCCAGGTACCAGCTACTAGCACAGATACGCAGTATTTT
TRBJ2-7 16 - - TRBV14 CASSQTQGLLLYEQYF TGTGCCAGCAGCCAAACACAGGGCTTACTTCTCTACGAGCAGTACTTC
TRBJ2-3 16 - - TRBV7-9 CASSPTGLMGTDTQYF TGTGCCAGCAGCCCAACGGGGTTAATGGGCACAGATACGCAGTATTTT
TRBJ1-1 14 - - TRBV6-5 CASSSRGGNTEAFF TGTGCCAGCAGTTCAAGGGGGGGGAACACTGAAGCTTTCTTT